Following are 7 T cell receptor beta chains from one sample sequenced in a study of control samples from healthy donors and cancer patients. Using immunoSEQ multiplex PCR, the repertoire was profiled, and TCRdb retains in-frame clones only, with some absent. The sample carries roughly 120,000 clones, approximately 87% recorded once. The material sequenced was blood. Receptor source: a man younger than 40 in good health.

The V gene is TRBV3-1 (or the pseudogene TRBV3-2), the J gene TRBJ2-1; D perhaps matches TRBD1 (5 bases). The CDR3 runs to 15 residues. V was shortened by 3 bases and J by 2 bases, with 11 bases between the two germline ends. Looked up from germline, CDR1 is LGHDT and CDR2 is YNNKEL (reference sequence). CDR3 in amino acids: CASSHGADTYNEQFF. The CDR3 DNA reads as TGTGCCAGCAGCCATGGGGCGGACACCTACAATGAGCAGTTCTTC.

The gene calls are TRBV3-1 (or the pseudogene TRBV3-2) and TRBJ2-6; weak D call: TRBD2 (5 bases). Germline lookup yields CDR1 LGHDT and CDR2 YNNKEL (reference sequence). V was pared by 4 bases and J by 4 bases, with 17 bases between. CDR3 length: 17 amino acids. The CDR3 DNA is TGTGCCAGCAGCCCAGCCCGAGGGTTCTCGGGGGCCAACGTCCTGACTTTC. It encodes CASSPARGFSGANVLTF.

A word on this clone: Other DNA sequences in the sample encode the same CDR3. V and J are TRBV6-1 and TRBJ1-3; D is undetermined. Trimming removed 2 bases from V and 2 bases from J, with 7 bases in between. CDR1 is MNHNS and CDR2 is SASEGT in the germline V gene. The CDR3 runs 14 residues. CDR3 bases: TGTGCCAGCAGTGAACAAGGGACTGGAAACACCATATATTTT. The encoded protein is CASSEQGTGNTIYF.

This clone is a singleton in its sample. This sequence joins TRBV27 and TRBJ1-5; TRBD1 matches at 8 bases. CDR3 length: 14 residues. J gave up 7 bases and V 5 bases, and 7 bases lay outside the gene matches. CDR1 and CDR2 from the germline V gene are MNHEY and SMNVEV (reference sequence). The CDR3, as DNA: TGTGCCAGCAGTGCACAGGGGGGGGGCCAGCCCCAGCATTTT. Translated, it gives CASSAQGGGQPQHF.

The chain uses TRBV13 and TRBJ1-1; D is uncertain. V was pared by 5 bases and J by 0 bases, with 13 bases between. The CDR3 length is 15 residues. The germline gives CDR1 PRHDT, CDR2 FYEKMQ (reference sequence). The CDR3 sequence is CASSPVGQLNTEAFF. The CDR3 nucleotides read TGTGCCAGCAGCCCCGTAGGGCAGTTGAACACTGAAGCTTTCTTT.

The chain employs TRBV6-1 and TRBJ1-5, with TRBD1 matching 7 bases. The CDR3 is 15 residues long. The V gene's germline CDR1 is MNHNS and CDR2 SASEGT. Trimming at V came to 3 bases and at J to 0 bases, leaving 2 bases not matched to a gene. CDR3 sequence (DNA): TGTGCCAGCAGTGAGACAGGGTTTAGCAATCAGCCCCAGCATTTT. This sequence encodes CASSETGFSNQPQHF.

The genes are TRBV18 and TRBJ1-1, with D tentatively TRBD1 (5 bases). V dropped 6 bases and J dropped 1 base, with 12 bases sitting between them. Looked up from germline, CDR1 is KGHSH and CDR2 is LQKENI. The CDR3 runs to 14 residues. CDR3 amino acids: CASSLGGANTEAFF. The CDR3 nucleotides read TGTGCCAGCTCGCTGGGGGGTGCGAACACTGAAGCTTTCTTT.